This TCR beta chain was identified during a study of CXCR3-negative and CXCR3-positive naive CD8 T cells. The study's findings and limits: Upon cryopreservation, CXCR3 expression partially decreased, and most assays used fresh PBMCs. Against CXCR3-negative naive cells, CXCR3-positive naive cells showed more hydrophobic TRB CDR3s.

In regard to this clonotype: As yet, its antigen is unknown.

Germline values: CDR1 MDHEN, CDR2 SYDVKM. The CDR3 sequence is 16 residues long. Phenotypically, naive CD8+ T cells corresponded to CD45RO-CCR7+CD27+CD95-. Preparation of TRB cDNA libraries relied on 5' RACE carrying UMI labels. Each CDR3 protein gets one entry in TCRdb, which reprocessed the 5' RACE reads and gives no DNA. Seen in this sample are 80,000 to 100,000 distinct CDR3 sequences; the ten most common clones hold around 0.82%. The chain joins TRBV28 to TRBJ1-2; TCRdb names TRBD1, which stays unverified in the absence of DNA. The specimen was naive CXCR3+ CD8+ T cells from blood. Subset specified: CD45RO-CCR7+CD27+CD95- naive CD8+ T cells expressing CXCR3 (TNR3+). The sequence came from a human donor in good health. Some clones in this sample may be carry-over from other donors' samples. The CDR3 reads CASSLIKGGANYGYTF.